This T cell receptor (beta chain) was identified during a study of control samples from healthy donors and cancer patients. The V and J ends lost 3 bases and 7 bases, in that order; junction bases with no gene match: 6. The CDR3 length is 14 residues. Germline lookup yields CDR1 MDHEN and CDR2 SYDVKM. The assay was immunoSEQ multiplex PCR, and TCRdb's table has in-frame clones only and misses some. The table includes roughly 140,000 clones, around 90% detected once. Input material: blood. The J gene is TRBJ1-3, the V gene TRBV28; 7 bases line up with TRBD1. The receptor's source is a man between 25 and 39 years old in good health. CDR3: CASSLTGKSNTIYF. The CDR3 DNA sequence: TGTGCCAGCAGTTTGACAGGGAAGAGTAACACCATATATTTT.